The source of this TCR beta chain is a study of cytomegalovirus exposure and HLA in healthy donors. General study findings and limits: In vitro experiments confirmed that a few CMV-associated chains were specific for CMV antigens.

A multiplex PCR was run with 60 Vbeta primers and 13 Jbeta primers. Measured with immunoSEQ multiplex PCR; TCRdb has only the in-frame clones, and not every one. The repertoire has 100,000 to 150,000 clones, roughly 62% of them found once; the top ten carry roughly 1.6%. About this clone itself: The antigen is not known.

The CDR3 loop spans 13 amino acids. V was trimmed by 7 bases and J by 4 bases, leaving 14 bases between them. Per germline, CDR1 SGDLS and CDR2 YYNGEE. This receptor was taken from a man aged 25-40 years in good health and CMV-seropositive. V and J are TRBV9 and TRBJ1-2; possible D gene TRBD1, 5 bases. Source material: PBMCs. The CDR3 loop is CASAPGEGYGYTF. For the CDR3, the DNA is TGTGCCAGCGCTCCGGGGGAGGGCTATGGCTACACCTTC.